The rows below give T cell receptor beta chains drawn from one sample of a study of T cell repertoires in cytomegalovirus infection. TCRdb used MiXCR to reprocess the reads, holding one entry per CDR3 protein. The sample consists of fewer than 200,000 distinct CDR3 sequences, roughly a fifth of them appearing once. The sample was PBMCs. These receptors were obtained from a human donor in good health (CMV status not recorded). Some clones in this sample may be carry-over from other donors' samples. The CDR3 runs from the conserved cysteine through the conserved F or W. D genes are given only for firm matches. The size entry is marked missing in some rows and otherwise reads once, few, many or a size class.

>TRBJ2-7|TRBV18|few|NA
TGTGCCAGCTCTGATAGTGTAGGACAGTCGACGTACTTC
CASSDSVGQSTYF
>TRBJ1-2|TRBV12-3/TRBV12-4|NA|NA
TGTGCCAGCAGTTTAGGAGGGTGGGGCTACACCTTC
CASSLGGWGYTF
>TRBJ1-5|TRBV12-3/TRBV12-4|NA|NA
TGTGCCAGCAGTTTATCTGGGAGGGTCAATCAGCCCCAGCATTTT
CASSLSGRVNQPQHF
>TRBJ1-3|TRBV28|few|NA
TGTGCCAGCAGTTTTGGCGTACCGAGCTCTGGAAACACCATATATTTT
CASSFGVPSSGNTIYF
>TRBJ2-1|TRBV7-2|many|NA
TGTGCCAGCAGCTTAGAGGGACACCGGACCTACAATGAGCAGTTCTTC
CASSLEGHRTYNEQFF
>TRBJ2-7|TRBV29-1|NA|TRBD1
TGCAGCGTTCGAGGAGGACCGGGACAGGGGGCTTACGAGCAGTACTTC
CSVRGGPGQGAYEQYF
>TRBJ2-2|TRBV7-2|many|TRBD2
TGTGCCAGCAGCTACCCCGGGACTAGCGAATACACCGGGGAGCTGTTTTTT
CASSYPGTSEYTGELFF
>TRBJ1-1|TRBV6-2/TRBV6-3|few|NA
TGTGCCAGCAGTTACCGACAGAGCCAGGAAGCTTTCTTT
CASSYRQSQEAFF
>TRBJ1-5|TRBV29-1|many|NA
TGCAGCGTTGGAGACGGGCGCGGCAATCAGCCCCAGCATTTT
CSVGDGRGNQPQHF
>TRBJ1-4|TRBV28|few|TRBD1
TGTGCCAGCAGTGCTCCGGGACAGGGGGGGCAACTGTTTTTT
CASSAPGQGGQLFF
>TRBJ2-1|TRBV6-6|few|NA
TGTGCCGGCGGGGAGAGCTCCTACAATGAGCAGTTCTTC
CAGGESSYNEQFF
>TRBJ2-7|TRBV6-2/TRBV6-3|many|TRBD1
TGTGCCAGCAGTTATCCGGTTGGGACAGGGTACGAGCAGTACTTC
CASSYPVGTGYEQYF
>TRBJ1-4|TRBV15|NA|NA
TGTGCCACCAGCAGAGATGGAGGGGGAACTAATGAAAAACTGTTTTTT
CATSRDGGGTNEKLFF
>TRBJ2-7|TRBV7-3|NA|NA
TGTGCCAGCAGCGTTGGAGGGAGCTCCTACGAGCAGTACTTC
CASSVGGSSYEQYF
>TRBJ2-4|TRBV3-1|NA|NA
TGTGCCAGCAGCCAAGGGGTGGGGCCCAAAAACATTCAGTACTTC
CASSQGVGPKNIQYF
>TRBJ2-7|TRBV19|NA|NA
TGTGCCAGTAGCCCCGGGACACACACCTACGAGCAGTACTTC
CASSPGTHTYEQYF